This T cell receptor (beta chain) emerged from a study of blood T cell repertoires in COVID-19. Study-level information: Researchers got acute and convalescent COVID-19 samples from the United States, Italy and Spain. T cells, B-cell-depleted T cells, or PBMCs provided the cDNA or gDNA that served as material.

CDR1 is SGHNT, CDR2 YENEEA, per germline. The ends were cut back, 2 bases at V and 4 bases at J, with 9 bases in the middle. The CDR3 consists of 13 residues. This clone was detected once. Authors' processing steps: Scientists estimated how many nucleated cells there were by amplifying reference gene primers. Generated by immunoSEQ multiplex PCR, the TCRdb table keeps only in-frame clones and is missing some. V, J and clone size were drawn from that table, and D and trimming were deduced from the DNA. The table has some 140,000 clones, roughly 76% seen once. The TCR sequence derives from a man of 80 years or more with acute or convalescent COVID-19. The specimen sequenced was peripheral blood. The gene calls are TRBV11-3 and TRBJ2-7, with D possibly matching TRBD1 (6 bases). The CDR3 region is CASSLHTGYEQYF. CDR3 nucleotides: TGTGCCAGCAGCTTACACACAGGGTACGAGCAGTACTTC.